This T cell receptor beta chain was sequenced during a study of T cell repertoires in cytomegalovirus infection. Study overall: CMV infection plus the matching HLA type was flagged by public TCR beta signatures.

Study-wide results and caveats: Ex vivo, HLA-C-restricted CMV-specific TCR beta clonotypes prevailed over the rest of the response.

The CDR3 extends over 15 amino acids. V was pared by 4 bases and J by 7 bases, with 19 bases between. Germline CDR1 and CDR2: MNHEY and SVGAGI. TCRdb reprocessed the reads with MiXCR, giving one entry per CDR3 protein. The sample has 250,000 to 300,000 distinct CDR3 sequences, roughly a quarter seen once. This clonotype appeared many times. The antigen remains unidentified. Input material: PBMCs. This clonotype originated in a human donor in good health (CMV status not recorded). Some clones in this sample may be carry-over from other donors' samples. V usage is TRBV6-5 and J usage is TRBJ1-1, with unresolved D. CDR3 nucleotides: TGTGCCAGCAGTTCCCCCCCCCATGGCAAGGATGAAGCTTTCTTT. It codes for CASSSPPHGKDEAFF.